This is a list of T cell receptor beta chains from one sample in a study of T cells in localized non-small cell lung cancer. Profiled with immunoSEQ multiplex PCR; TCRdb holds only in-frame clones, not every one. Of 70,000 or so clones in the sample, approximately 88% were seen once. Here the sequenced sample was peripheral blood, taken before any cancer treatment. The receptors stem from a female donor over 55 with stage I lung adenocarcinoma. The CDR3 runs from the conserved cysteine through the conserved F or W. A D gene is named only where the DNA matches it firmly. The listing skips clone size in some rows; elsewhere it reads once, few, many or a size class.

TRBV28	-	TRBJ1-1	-	TGTGCCAGCAGTTTACGGGGGGGCACTGAAGCTTTCTTT	CASSLRGGTEAFF
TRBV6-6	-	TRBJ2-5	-	TGTGCCAGCACCGCCAACCGACAAGAGACCCAGTACTTC	CASTANRQETQYF
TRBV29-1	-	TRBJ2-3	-	TGCAGCGTTGATAAGGGTAGGGCGGGGACCACAGATACGCAGTATTTT	CSVDKGRAGTTDTQYF
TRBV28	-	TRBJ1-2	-	TGTGCCAGCAGTTGGGGGTTTCTTGGACAGCGTAACTATGGCTACACCTTC	CASSWGFLGQRNYGYTF
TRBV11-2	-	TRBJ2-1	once	TGTGCCAGCAGCTTAAGTAGTGCCTTCTACAATGAGCAGTTCTTC	CASSLSSAFYNEQFF
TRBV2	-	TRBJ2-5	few	TGTGCCAGCAGTGATCGGGCCGGCGGCCTCGCGACCCAGTACTTC	CASSDRAGGLATQYF
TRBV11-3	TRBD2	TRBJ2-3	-	TGTGCCAGCAGCCCCTCAGCGGGGAGCGCAGATACGCAGTATTTT	CASSPSAGSADTQYF
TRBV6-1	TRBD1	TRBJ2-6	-	TGTGCCAGCAGTGACTCAGGGGGAAGAATCGTCCTGACTTTC	CASSDSGGRIVLTF
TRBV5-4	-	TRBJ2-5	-	TGTGCCAGCAGCTTGGGGCAGGGTATTGACCAAGAGACCCAGTACTTC	CASSLGQGIDQETQYF
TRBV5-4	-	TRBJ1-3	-	TGTGCCAGCAGCTTGGGTGGCAGACAGCCTTCTGGAAACACCATATATTTT	CASSLGGRQPSGNTIYF
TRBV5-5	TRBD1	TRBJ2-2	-	TGTGCCAGCAGCTTGACAGGGGCCGCGAACACCGGGGAGCTGTTTTTT	CASSLTGAANTGELFF
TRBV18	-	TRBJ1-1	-	TGTGCCAGCTCACCACGCCTGACGGCGAACACTGAAGCTTTCTTT	CASSPRLTANTEAFF
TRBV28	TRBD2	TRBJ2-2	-	TGTGCCAGCAGTTCGGGAGTGCTAGCGGGAGAAACCGGGGAGCTGTTTTTT	CASSSGVLAGETGELFF
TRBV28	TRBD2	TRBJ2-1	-	TGTGCCAGCAACGTCATGGGCGGGAGGACCTACAATGAGCAGTTCTTC	CASNVMGGRTYNEQFF
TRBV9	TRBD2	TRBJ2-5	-	TGTGCCAGCAGCGTAGCTGGACTAGCGGTTCAAGAGACCCAGTACTTC	CASSVAGLAVQETQYF
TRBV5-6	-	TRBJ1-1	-	TGTGCCAGCAGCTTCCCGGGACGGCAAGCTTTCTTT	CASSFPGRQAFF
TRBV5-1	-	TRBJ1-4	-	TGCGCCAGCAGCTTCGGAGAAAAACTGTTTTTT	CASSFGEKLFF
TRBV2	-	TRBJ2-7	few	TGTGCCAGCACGGGTCAGGGGGCAAGTGGGCGGGAGCCGTCGTCAGGCTACGAGCAGTACTTC	CASTGQGASGREPSSGYEQYF
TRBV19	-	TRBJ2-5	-	TGTGCCAGTAGTATAGCCCGGCTAGAGACCCAGTACTTC	CASSIARLETQYF
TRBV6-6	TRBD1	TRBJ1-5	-	TGTGCCAGCAGCACTCCAGGGGGTCAGCCCCAGCATTTT	CASSTPGGQPQHF
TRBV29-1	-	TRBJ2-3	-	TGCAGCGTCGACTCGAATGGAGATACGCAGTATTTT	CSVDSNGDTQYF
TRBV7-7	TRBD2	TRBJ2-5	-	TGTGCTAGCAGCTTATTACCTAGCGGGGGGCAAGAGACCCAGTACTTC	CASSLLPSGGQETQYF
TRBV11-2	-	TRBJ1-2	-	TGTGCCAGCAGCTTAGCATCGGGCTATGGCTACACCTTC	CASSLASGYGYTF
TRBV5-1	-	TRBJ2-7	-	TGCGCCAGCAGCCCTAGGGGGGACGGGTTTGACGAGCAGTACTTC	CASSPRGDGFDEQYF
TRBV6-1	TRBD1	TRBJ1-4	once	TGTGCCAGCAGTGGACGGACAGGGGGCTTGACTAATGAAAAACTGTTTTTT	CASSGRTGGLTNEKLFF
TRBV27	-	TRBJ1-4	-	TGTGCCAGCAGTTTGAGGGGCCCAACTAATGAAAAACTGTTTTTT	CASSLRGPTNEKLFF
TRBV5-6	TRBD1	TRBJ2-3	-	TGTGCCAGCAGCCCATTACAGGGGGCAGATACGCAGTATTTT	CASSPLQGADTQYF
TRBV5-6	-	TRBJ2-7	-	TGTGCCAGCAGCATTGGGTGGGGGATCTCCTACGAGCAGTACTTC	CASSIGWGISYEQYF
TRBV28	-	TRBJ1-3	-	TGTGCCAGCAGCCCCGGTGCTATCTCTGGAAACACCATATATTTT	CASSPGAISGNTIYF
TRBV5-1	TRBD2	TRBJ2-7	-	TGCGCCAGCAGCTTGGTAATAGCGGGGAGCTACGAGCAGTACTTC	CASSLVIAGSYEQYF
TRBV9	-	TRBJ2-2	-	TGTGCCAGCAGCCCGGCGCGAGGGGCGGAGACCGGGGAGCTGTTTTTT	CASSPARGAETGELFF
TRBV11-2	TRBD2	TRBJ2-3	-	TGTGCCAGCAGCCCCGGAGGGCGGACTAGCGGGGTGTCAGATACGCAGTATTTT	CASSPGGRTSGVSDTQYF
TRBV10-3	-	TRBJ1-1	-	TGTGCCATCACCCCTGGAGGGACTGAAGCTTTCTTT	CAITPGGTEAFF
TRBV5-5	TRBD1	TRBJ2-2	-	TGTGCCAGCAGCTTGGTAGGACAGGGATCCGGGGAGCTGTTTTTT	CASSLVGQGSGELFF
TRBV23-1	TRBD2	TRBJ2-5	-	TGCGCCAGCAGTCAATCAAACTTATGGACTAGCGGGGGGCCCTATCCAGCTATTCGAGAGACCCAGTACTTC	CASSQSNLWTSGGPYPAIRETQYF
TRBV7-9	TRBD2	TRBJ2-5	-	TGTGCCAGCAGCTCGTGGACTAGCGGGGGGCATGGAGAGACCCAGTACTTC	CASSSWTSGGHGETQYF
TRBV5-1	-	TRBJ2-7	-	TGCGCCAGCAGCTTGAATATCGGGTACGAGCAGTACTTC	CASSLNIGYEQYF
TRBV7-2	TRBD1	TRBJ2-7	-	TGTGCCAGCAGCCTCAGACAGGGCTCGGAAGAGCAGTACTTC	CASSLRQGSEEQYF
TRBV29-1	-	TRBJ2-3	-	TGCAGCGTAAGGCAGGGTCGGGATACGCAGTATTTT	CSVRQGRDTQYF
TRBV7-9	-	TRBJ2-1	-	TGTGCCAGCAGCTTAGCTCTTCCCCTCCTGCATGAGCAGTTCTTC	CASSLALPLLHEQFF
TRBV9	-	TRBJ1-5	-	TGTGCCAGCAGCGTAAACGGGTTACCTTATCAGCCCCAGCATTTT	CASSVNGLPYQPQHF
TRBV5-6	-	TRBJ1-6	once	TGTGCCAGCAGCCGGGACAATTCATTCCTCCACTTT	CASSRDNSFLHF
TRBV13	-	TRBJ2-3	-	TGTGCCAGCAGCTTTTCGACAGATACGCAGTATTTT	CASSFSTDTQYF
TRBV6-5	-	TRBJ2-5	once	TGTGCCAGCTGTGATACAGGGACTTTAGAGACCCAGTACTTC	CASCDTGTLETQYF
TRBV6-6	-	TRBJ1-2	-	TGTGCCAGCAGTCAACAGGGAGGCGGCTACACCTTC	CASSQQGGGYTF
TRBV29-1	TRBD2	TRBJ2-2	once	TGCAGTGGGCTAGCGGGAGAAGGGGAGCTGTTTTTT	CSGLAGEGELFF
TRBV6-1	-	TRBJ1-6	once	TGTGCCAGCAGTGAAGAGAGGGACAACTATAATTCACCCCTCCACTTT	CASSEERDNYNSPLHF
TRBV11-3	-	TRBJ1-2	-	TGTGCCAGCAGCTTATCCTGGGGGCGGTTC	CASSLSWGRF
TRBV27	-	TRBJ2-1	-	TGTGCCAGCAGTTTACCGCAGGGAAACAATGAGCAGTTCTTC	CASSLPQGNNEQFF